This T cell receptor beta chain was sequenced in a study of T cells in localized non-small cell lung cancer. This clone was seen just once. CDR3 length: 13 residues. CDR1 and CDR2 from the germline V gene are SGHDT and YYEEEE. V was clipped by 2 bases and J by 10 bases, with 15 bases between them. Only in-frame clones appear in the TCRdb table, and some are missing; sequencing was by immunoSEQ multiplex PCR. The data hold almost 20,000 clones, with 75% to 90% observed a single time. The source was peripheral blood, collected before any cancer treatment. This clonotype originated in a man between 40 and 75 years old with stage I lung adenocarcinoma. This chain joins TRBV5-6 and TRBJ1-1, with D perhaps TRBD1 (5 bases). CDR3 nucleotides: TGTGCCAGCAGCTTAGGGGATGACTTTGGAGCTTTCTTT. The encoded protein is CASSLGDDFGAFF.